This T cell receptor beta chain stems from a study of T cell repertoires in cytomegalovirus infection. The germline CDR1 and CDR2 sequences are SNHLY and FYNNEI. CDR3 length: 18 amino acids. The junction had 8 bases not matched to a gene; V was cut back by 3 bases and J by 1 base. This clonotype was found a few times. TCRdb reprocessed the reads with MiXCR, giving one entry per CDR3 protein. Of approximately 500,000 distinct CDR3 sequences listed, roughly 12% were seen once; the top ten hold approximately 10%. The TCR originated in a human donor in good health (CMV status not recorded). Some clones in this sample may be carry-over from other donors' samples. Sequencing was carried out using PBMCs. The V gene is TRBV2, the J gene TRBJ2-3; 12 nucleotides line up with TRBD2. The CDR3 here is CASSDPSGRAVGTDTQYF. The CDR3, as DNA: TGTGCCAGCAGTGACCCTAGCGGGAGGGCCGTTGGCACAGATACGCAGTATTTT.